Listed here is a single TCR beta chain. Antigen specificity is unknown. The data belong to a study of cytomegalovirus exposure and HLA in healthy donors. Overall study results and limits: TCR beta V- and J-gene trimming, according to a later analysis, was linked to a missense DCLRE1C variant.

Primers included in the PCR were 60 Vbeta and 13 Jbeta primers. Here immunoSEQ multiplex PCR was the method, and the copy in TCRdb shows in-frame clones only, minus some. The sample lists about 170,000 clones, around 80% occurring once. CDR3 length: 20 amino acids. The clonotype was recovered from a boy aged 2 to 9 in good health and CMV-seronegative. The source material was PBMCs. The chain is built from TRBV1 and TRBJ1-6; TRBD1, the D gene given by the table, was not confirmed from the DNA. TRBV1 is a listed pseudogene. The DNA for the CDR3 is TGCACCAGCAGCCAACGCATCCCGGGACAGGGGATAGAGCAACATTCACCCCTCCACTTT. Its translation: CTSSQRIPGQGIEQHSPLHF.